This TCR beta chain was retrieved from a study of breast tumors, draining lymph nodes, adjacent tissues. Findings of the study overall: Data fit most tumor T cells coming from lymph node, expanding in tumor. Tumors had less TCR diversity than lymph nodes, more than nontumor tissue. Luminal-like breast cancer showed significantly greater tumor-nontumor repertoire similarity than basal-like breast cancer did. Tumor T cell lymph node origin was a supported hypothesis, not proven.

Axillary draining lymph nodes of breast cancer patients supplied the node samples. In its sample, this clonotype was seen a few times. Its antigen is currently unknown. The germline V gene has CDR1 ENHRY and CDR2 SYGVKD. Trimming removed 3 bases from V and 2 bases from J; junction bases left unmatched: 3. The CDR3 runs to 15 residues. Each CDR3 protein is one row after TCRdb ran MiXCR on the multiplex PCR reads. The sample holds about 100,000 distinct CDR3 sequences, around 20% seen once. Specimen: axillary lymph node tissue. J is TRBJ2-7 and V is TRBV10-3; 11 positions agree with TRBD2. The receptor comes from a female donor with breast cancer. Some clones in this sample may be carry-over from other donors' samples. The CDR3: CAISDGSGGAYEQYF. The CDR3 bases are TGTGCCATCAGTGACGGTAGCGGGGGGGCCTACGAGCAGTACTTC.